The 3 T cell receptor beta chains reported below all come from one sample, sequenced in a study of blood T cell repertoires in COVID-19. Measured with immunoSEQ multiplex PCR; TCRdb has only the in-frame clones, and not every one. The table includes about 200,000 clones, more than 75% detected once. Material: PBMCs or T cells enriched from blood (not recorded which). Receptor source: a man aged 40-50 years with acute COVID-19.

A word on this clone: This specimen includes other DNA sequences encoding the same CDR3. The rearrangement uses TRBV6-5 and TRBJ2-2; TRBD1 is a possible D gene (6 bases). CDR3 length: 15 residues. Germline V gene lookup returns CDR1 MNHEY and CDR2 SVGAGI. Trimming cost V 6 bases and J 2 bases, with 13 bases left between them. CDR3 nucleotides: TGTGCCAGCAGAAGAGACAGGCTTAACACCGGGGAGCTGTTTTTT. This gives the protein CASRRDRLNTGELFF.

As concerns this clone: The junction does not match germline at one end; this may be a read error. The V and J genes are TRBV7-3 and TRBJ2-3; D gene uncertain. The CDR3 spans 13 residues. Germline-derived CDR1 and CDR2 are SGHTA and FQGTGA. For the CDR3, the DNA is TGTGTCAGCAGCCTTCTAGGCACAGATACGCAGTATTTT. Its translation: CVSSLLGTDTQYF.

This clone was counted between two and nine times. The V gene is TRBV27, the J gene TRBJ2-7, with 8 bases fitting TRBD2. The CDR3 covers 17 residues. CDR1 is MNHEY and CDR2 is SMNVEV in the germline V gene (reference sequence). V trimming: 4 bases; J trimming: 0 bases; junction bases outside the gene matches: 11. The CDR3 region is CASSSSGRWSSSYEQYF. CDR3 bases: TGTGCCAGCAGTTCCAGCGGGAGATGGTCGAGCTCCTACGAGCAGTACTTC.